These T cell receptor beta chains were read from a single sample in a study of cytomegalovirus exposure and HLA in healthy donors. The table came from immunoSEQ multiplex PCR; TCRdb's copy has only in-frame clones and leaves some out. The sample lists 95,000 to 150,000 clones, approximately 80% seen once, with roughly 10% in the top ten. What was sequenced was PBMCs. These receptors were taken from a young man in good health and CMV-seropositive. CDR3s include the opening cysteine and the closing phenylalanine or tryptophan. Each record gives: D gene, clone size, V gene, J gene, CDR3 DNA, CDR3 protein. D genes are given only for firm matches. Clone size is shown for a subset of rows, as once, few, many or a class of expanded clone.

.,few,TRBV6-5,TRBJ1-3,TGTGCCAGCAGTTACGCGGGCTCTGGAAACACCATATATTTT,CASSYAGSGNTIYF
.,.,TRBV6-6,TRBJ1-5,TGTGCCAGCAGTTCCCTAGTAGGCCGTACTCAGCCCCAGCATTTT,CASSSLVGRTQPQHF
.,.,TRBV11-3,TRBJ2-7,TGTGCCAGCAGTAGGGGGAACAACCACGAGCAGTACTTC,CASSRGNNHEQYF
TRBD1,.,TRBV6-6,TRBJ1-2,TGTGCCAGCAGTTACTCGAGACAGGGATCGGGCTACACCTTC,CASSYSRQGSGYTF
.,.,TRBV4-2,TRBJ2-7,TGTGCCAGCAGCCAAGAGGTAGAGAACGAGCAGTACTTC,CASSQEVENEQYF
TRBD2,.,TRBV6-5,TRBJ2-5,TGTGCCACGAGGACTAGCGGGAAGACCCAGTACTTC,CATRTSGKTQYF
TRBD1,.,TRBV29-1,TRBJ1-5,TGCAGCGTACGGACAGGGGGCATCAATCAGCCCCAGCATTTT,CSVRTGGINQPQHF
.,.,TRBV25-1,TRBJ1-1,TGCGCCAGCAGTGACCCTAACACTGAAGCTTTCTTT,CASSDPNTEAFF
.,few,TRBV29-1,TRBJ1-1,TGCAGCGTTTCCAGGGACACTGAAGCTTTCTTT,CSVSRDTEAFF
TRBD1,.,TRBV2,TRBJ1-2,TGTGCCAGCAGTGAAGCCTCGGGACAGCCCTCTAACTATGGCTACACCTTC,CASSEASGQPSNYGYTF
.,.,TRBV13,TRBJ2-1,TGTGCCAGCAGCTTAATAAATGAGCAGTTCTTC,CASSLINEQFF
.,.,TRBV9,TRBJ2-7,TGTGCCAGCAGCCCAGGGGTGGGCGAGCAGTACTTC,CASSPGVGEQYF
TRBD1,.,TRBV5-4,TRBJ1-6,TGTGCCAGCAGCATCGGGACAGTCAATTCACCCCTCCACTTT,CASSIGTVNSPLHF
.,few,TRBV6-1,TRBJ2-2,TGTGCCAGCAGGGCACTAGTCCTGAACACCGGGGAGCTGTTTTTT,CASRALVLNTGELFF
.,few,TRBV5-5,TRBJ1-5,TGTGCCAGCAGCTTGACAGGGCATAGCAATCAGCCCCAGCATTTT,CASSLTGHSNQPQHF
.,.,TRBV7-9,TRBJ2-1,TGTGCCAGCAGCTTAGGGGTGGTGGCGGTTGACAATGAGCAGTTCTTC,CASSLGVVAVDNEQFF
.,.,TRBV11-2,TRBJ2-1,TGTGCCAGCAGCTTATCCACTTCTAATGAGCAGTTCTTC,CASSLSTSNEQFF
TRBD2,.,TRBV10-3,TRBJ2-1,TGTGCCATCAGTGAGTCGGAAGCGGGAGGCGGGTTTGATGAGCAGTTCTTC,CAISESEAGGGFDEQFF
TRBD1,.,TRBV5-1,TRBJ2-4,TGCGCCAGCAGCTACTCCGGGACAGGGGAGGGTAGCATTCAGTACTTC,CASSYSGTGEGSIQYF
TRBD2,few,TRBV5-1,TRBJ2-2,TGCGCCAGCAGCTTGCGCTTAGGCGGGAGAGGGACCGGGGAGCTGTTTTTT,CASSLRLGGRGTGELFF
.,.,TRBV4-1,TRBJ2-1,TGCGCCAGCCGCTCGGGATCTGAGCAGTTCTTC,CASRSGSEQFF
.,.,TRBV4-3,TRBJ2-7,TGCGCCAGCAGCCAAGCGGCCGGAGACTACGAGCAGTACTTC,CASSQAAGDYEQYF
TRBD1,.,TRBV7-9,TRBJ2-7,TGTGCCAGCAGCTTACGGCCAGGGGGCTCGTACGAGCAGTACTTC,CASSLRPGGSYEQYF
TRBD2,.,TRBV9,TRBJ2-7,TGTGCCAGCACCCCAGGGGGGACTAGCGGCACCTACGAGCAGTACTTC,CASTPGGTSGTYEQYF
TRBD1,.,TRBV5-5,TRBJ2-5,TGTGCCAGCAGTCTGGACAGGGGGGAGACCCAGTACTTC,CASSLDRGETQYF
TRBD1,.,TRBV5-4,TRBJ1-4,TGTGCCAGCAGCTCGGACAGGGTTAATGAAAAACTGTTTTTT,CASSSDRVNEKLFF
.,.,TRBV6-5,TRBJ2-1,TGTGCCAGCAGTTACGCGGGACTCAATGAGCAGTTCTTC,CASSYAGLNEQFF
TRBD2,.,TRBV4-3,TRBJ2-3,TGCGCCAGCAGCCAAGATTGGGGGGGGGATACGCAGTATTTT,CASSQDWGGDTQYF